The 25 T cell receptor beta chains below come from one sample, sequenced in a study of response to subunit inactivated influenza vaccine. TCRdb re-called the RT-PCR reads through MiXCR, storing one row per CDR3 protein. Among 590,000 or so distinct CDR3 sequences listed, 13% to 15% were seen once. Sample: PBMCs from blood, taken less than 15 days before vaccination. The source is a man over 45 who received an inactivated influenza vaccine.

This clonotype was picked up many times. This CDR3 reads CSARRGTADTGELFF. CDR3 bases: TGCAGTGCTAGACGGGGGACAGCCGACACCGGGGAGCTGTTTTTT. The chain employs TRBV20-1 and TRBJ2-2; perhaps TRBD1 as D (7 bases). Trimming removed 2 bases at V and 3 bases at J, with 13 bases between. Germline V lookup: CDR1 DFQATT, CDR2 SNEGSKA (reference sequence). The CDR3 is 15 amino acids.

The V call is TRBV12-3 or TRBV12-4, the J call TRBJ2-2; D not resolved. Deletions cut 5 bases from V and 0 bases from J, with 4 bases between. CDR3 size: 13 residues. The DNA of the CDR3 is TGTGCCAGCAGTATATCGAACACCGGGGAGCTGTTTTTT. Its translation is CASSISNTGELFF.

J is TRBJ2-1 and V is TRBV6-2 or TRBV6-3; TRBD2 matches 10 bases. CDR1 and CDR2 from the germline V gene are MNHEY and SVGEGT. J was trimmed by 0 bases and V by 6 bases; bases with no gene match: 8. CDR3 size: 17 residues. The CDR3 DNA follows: TGTGCCAGCAGCGGACTAGCGGAGAGAGGCTCCTACAATGAGCAGTTCTTC. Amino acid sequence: CASSGLAERGSYNEQFF.

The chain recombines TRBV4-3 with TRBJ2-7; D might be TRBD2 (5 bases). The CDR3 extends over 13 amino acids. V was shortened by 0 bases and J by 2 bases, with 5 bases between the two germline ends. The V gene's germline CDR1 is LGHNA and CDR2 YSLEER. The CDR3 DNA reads TGCGCCAGCAGCCAAGAACTAGCCTACGAGCAGTACTTC. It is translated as CASSQELAYEQYF.

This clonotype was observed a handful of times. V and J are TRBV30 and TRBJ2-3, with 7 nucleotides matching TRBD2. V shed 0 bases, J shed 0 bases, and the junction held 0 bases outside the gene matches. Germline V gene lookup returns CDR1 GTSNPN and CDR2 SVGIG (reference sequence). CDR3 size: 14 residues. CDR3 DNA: TGTGCCTGGAGTGTAGCGGGGAGCACAGATACGCAGTATTTT. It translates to CAWSVAGSTDTQYF.

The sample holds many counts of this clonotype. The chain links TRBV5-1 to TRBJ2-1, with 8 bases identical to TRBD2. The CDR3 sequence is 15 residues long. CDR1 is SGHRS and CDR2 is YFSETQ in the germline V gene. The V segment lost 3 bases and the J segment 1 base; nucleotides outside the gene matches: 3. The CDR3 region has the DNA TGCGCCAGCAGCTATAGCGGGAATTCCTACAATGAGCAGTTCTTC. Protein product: CASSYSGNSYNEQFF. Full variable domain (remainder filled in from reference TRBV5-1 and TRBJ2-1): KAGVTQTPRYLIKTRGQQVTLSCSPISGHRSVSWYQQTPGQGLQFLFEYFSETQRNKGNFPGRFSGRQFSNSRSEMNVSTLELGDSALYLCASSYSGNSYNEQFFGPGTRLTVL.

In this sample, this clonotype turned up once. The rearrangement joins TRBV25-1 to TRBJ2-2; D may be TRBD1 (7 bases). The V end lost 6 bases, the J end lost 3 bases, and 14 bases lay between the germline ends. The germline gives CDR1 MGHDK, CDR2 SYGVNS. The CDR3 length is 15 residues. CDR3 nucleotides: TGTGCCAGCAGGGAACAGGGGAGGTACACCGGGGAGCTGTTTTTT. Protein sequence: CASREQGRYTGELFF.

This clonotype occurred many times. Written as DNA, the CDR3 is TGTGCCAGCAGCCGGGGGACAGGGGGGTACGAGCAGTACTTC. This sequence encodes CASSRGTGGYEQYF. The J gene is TRBJ2-7, the V gene TRBV7-8; 11 nucleotides match TRBD1. The CDR3 has 14 residues. Losses at the gene ends were 5 bases for V and 4 bases for J; bases not matched to a gene: 4. CDR1 is SGHVS and CDR2 is FQNEAQ in the germline V gene.

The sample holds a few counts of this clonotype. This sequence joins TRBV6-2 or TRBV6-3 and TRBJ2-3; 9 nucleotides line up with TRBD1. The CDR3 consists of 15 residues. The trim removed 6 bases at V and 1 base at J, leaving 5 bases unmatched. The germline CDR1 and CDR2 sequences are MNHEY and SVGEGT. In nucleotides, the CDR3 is TGTGCCAGCAGAAAGAGGACAGGGGGCACAGATACGCAGTATTTT. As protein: CASRKRTGGTDTQYF.

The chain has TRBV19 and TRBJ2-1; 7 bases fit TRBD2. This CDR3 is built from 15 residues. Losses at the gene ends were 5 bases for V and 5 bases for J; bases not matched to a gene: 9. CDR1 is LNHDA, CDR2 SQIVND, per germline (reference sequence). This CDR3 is CASSPLGEGHNEQFF. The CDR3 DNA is TGTGCCAGTAGTCCCTTGGGGGAGGGACACAATGAGCAGTTCTTC. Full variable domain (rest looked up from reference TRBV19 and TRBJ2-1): DGGITQSPKYLFRKEGQNVTLSCEQNLNHDAMYWYRQDPGQGLRLIYYSQIVNDFQKGDIAEGYSVSREKKESFPLTVTSAQKNPTAFYLCASSPLGEGHNEQFFGPGTRLTVL.

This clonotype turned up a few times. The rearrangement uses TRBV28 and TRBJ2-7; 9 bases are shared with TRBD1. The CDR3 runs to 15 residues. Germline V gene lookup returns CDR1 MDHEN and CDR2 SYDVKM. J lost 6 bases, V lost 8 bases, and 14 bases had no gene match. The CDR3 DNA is TGTGCCAGCCCCCCCCGGGGGACAGGGTATGGCGAGCAGTACTTC. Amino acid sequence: CASPPRGTGYGEQYF. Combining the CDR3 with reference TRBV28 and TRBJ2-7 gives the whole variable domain DVKVTQSSRYLVKRTGEKVFLECVQDMDHENMFWYRQDPGLGLRLIYFSYDVKMKEKGDIPEGYSVSREKKERFSLILESASTNQTSMYLCASPPRGTGYGEQYFGPGTRLTVT.

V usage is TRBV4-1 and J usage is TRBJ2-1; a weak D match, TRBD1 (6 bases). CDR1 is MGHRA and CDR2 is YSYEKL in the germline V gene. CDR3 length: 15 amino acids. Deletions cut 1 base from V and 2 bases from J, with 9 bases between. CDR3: CASSQVQGTYNEQFF. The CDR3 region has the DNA TGCGCCAGCAGCCAAGTCCAGGGGACCTACAATGAGCAGTTCTTC.

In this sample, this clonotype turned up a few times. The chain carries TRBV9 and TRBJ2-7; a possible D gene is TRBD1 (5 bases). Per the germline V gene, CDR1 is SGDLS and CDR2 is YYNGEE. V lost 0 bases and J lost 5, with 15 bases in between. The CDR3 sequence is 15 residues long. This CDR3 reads CASSVGRGRFHEQYF. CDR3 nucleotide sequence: TGTGCCAGCAGCGTAGGAAGGGGCCGTTTCCACGAGCAGTACTTC.

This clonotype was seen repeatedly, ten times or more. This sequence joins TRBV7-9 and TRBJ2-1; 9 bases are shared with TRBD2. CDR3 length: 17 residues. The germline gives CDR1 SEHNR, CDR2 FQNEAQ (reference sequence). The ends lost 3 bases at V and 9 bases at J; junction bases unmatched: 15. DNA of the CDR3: TGTGCCAGCAGCTTCCTCAGTGGGCCAGCGGGAGGTTTTGAGCAGTTCTTC. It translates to CASSFLSGPAGGFEQFF.

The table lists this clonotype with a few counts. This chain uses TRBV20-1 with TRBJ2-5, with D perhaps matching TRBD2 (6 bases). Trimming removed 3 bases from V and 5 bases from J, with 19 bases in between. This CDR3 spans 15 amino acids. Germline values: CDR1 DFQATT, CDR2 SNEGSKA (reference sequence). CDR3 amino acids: CSASGVSGEVETQYF. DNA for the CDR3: TGCAGTGCTAGCGGGGTTAGCGGAGAGGTGGAGACCCAGTACTTC.

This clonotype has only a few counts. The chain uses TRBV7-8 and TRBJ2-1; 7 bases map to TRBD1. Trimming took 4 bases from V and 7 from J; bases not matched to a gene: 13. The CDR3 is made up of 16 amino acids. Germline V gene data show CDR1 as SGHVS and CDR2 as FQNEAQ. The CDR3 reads CASSYLRDRDLNEQFF. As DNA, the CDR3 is TGTGCCAGCAGCTACCTCCGGGACAGAGATTTGAATGAGCAGTTCTTC. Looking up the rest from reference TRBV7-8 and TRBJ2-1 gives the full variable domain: GAGVSQSPRYKVAKRGQDVALRCDPISGHVSLFWYQQALGQGPEFLTYFQNEAQLDKSGLPSDRFFAERPEGSVSTLKIQRTQQEDSAVYLCASSYLRDRDLNEQFFGPGTRLTVL.

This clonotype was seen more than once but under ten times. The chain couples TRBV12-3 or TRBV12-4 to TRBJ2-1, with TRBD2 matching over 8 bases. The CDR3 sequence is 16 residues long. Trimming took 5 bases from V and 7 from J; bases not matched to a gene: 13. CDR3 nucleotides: TGTGCCAGCAGTCGCGGACTAGCCCGGGCGGAGAATGAGCAGTTCTTC. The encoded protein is CASSRGLARAENEQFF.

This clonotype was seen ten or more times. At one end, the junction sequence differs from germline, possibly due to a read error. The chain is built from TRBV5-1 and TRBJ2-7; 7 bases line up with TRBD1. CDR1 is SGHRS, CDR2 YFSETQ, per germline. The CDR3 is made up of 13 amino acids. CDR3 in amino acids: CASSPGQVYEQYF. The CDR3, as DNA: TGTGCCAGCTCACCTGGACAGGTCTACGAGCAGTACTTC.

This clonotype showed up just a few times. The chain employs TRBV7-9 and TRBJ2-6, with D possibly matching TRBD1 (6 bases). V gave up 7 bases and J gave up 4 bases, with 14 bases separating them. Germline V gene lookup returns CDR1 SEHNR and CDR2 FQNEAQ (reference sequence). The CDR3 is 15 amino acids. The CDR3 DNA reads TGTGCCAGCACCCAAAGGGGGTTGGGGGCCAACGTCCTGACTTTC. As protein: CASTQRGLGANVLTF.

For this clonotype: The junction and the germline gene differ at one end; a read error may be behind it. CDR3 amino acids: CASSLGGDDYGYSF. The CDR3 bases are TGCGCCAGCAGCTTGGGCGGGGACGACTATGGCTACTCCTTC. This chain links TRBV5-1 with TRBJ1-2; D is perhaps TRBD1 (5 bases). Germline values: CDR1 SGHRS, CDR2 YFSETQ. This CDR3 spans 14 amino acids.

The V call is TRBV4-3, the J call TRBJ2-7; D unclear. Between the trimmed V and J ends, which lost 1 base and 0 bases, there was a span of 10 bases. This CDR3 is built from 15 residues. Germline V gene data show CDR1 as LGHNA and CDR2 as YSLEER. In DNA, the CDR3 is TGCGCCAGCAGCCAAGTCGGTGGCAACTCCTACGAGCAGTACTTC. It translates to CASSQVGGNSYEQYF.

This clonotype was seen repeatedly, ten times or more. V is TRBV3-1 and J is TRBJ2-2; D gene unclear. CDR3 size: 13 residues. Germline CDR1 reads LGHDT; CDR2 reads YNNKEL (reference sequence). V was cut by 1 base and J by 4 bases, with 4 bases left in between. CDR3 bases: TGTGCCAGCAGCCAAGTTCGCACCGGGGAGCTGTTTTTT. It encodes CASSQVRTGELFF.

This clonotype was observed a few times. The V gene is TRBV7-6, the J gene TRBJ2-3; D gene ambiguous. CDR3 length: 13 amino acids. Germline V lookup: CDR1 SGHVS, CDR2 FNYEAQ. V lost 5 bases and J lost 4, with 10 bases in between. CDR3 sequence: CASSPQISDTQYF. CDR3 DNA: TGTGCCAGCAGCCCCCAGATATCAGATACGCAGTATTTT.

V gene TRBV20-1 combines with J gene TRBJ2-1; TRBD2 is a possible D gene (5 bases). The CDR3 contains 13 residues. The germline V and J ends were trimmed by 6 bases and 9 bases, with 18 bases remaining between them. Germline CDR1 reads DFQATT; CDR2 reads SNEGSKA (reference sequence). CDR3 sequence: CSAESGLAPEQFF. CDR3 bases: TGCAGTGCCGAATCCGGGTTAGCGCCTGAGCAGTTCTTC.

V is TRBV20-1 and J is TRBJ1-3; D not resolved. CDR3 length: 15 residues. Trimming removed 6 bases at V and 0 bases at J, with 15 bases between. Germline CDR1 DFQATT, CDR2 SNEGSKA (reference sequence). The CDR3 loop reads CSALDLTHSGNTIYF. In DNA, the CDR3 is TGCAGTGCGCTGGACTTAACACACTCTGGAAACACCATATATTTT.